This T cell receptor beta chain was captured by sequencing in a study of beta chain features in type 1 diabetes. Overall study context: Cell yields, age and gender were similar between patients and healthy donors.

Based on CD45RO/CCR7/CD25/CD127/CD95/CD27, CD4+ regulatory, stem cell-like memory, naive and central memory cells were sorted. Expressed TCRB transcripts were sequenced, since all the RNA that had been isolated was reverse transcribed. Deep immunoSEQ sequencing covered naive, central memory and regulatory T cell samples. Here immunoSEQ multiplex PCR was the method, and the copy in TCRdb shows in-frame clones only, minus some. This sample carries more than 120,000 clones, roughly a tenth of them seen once, and the ten largest clones take around 1.4%. Study-wide findings and caveats: High TCR expression in some cells could lead to their over-representation in cDNA sequencing.

Germline CDR1 LGHNA, CDR2 YSLEER. CDR3 length: 14 residues. Losses at the gene ends were 2 bases for V and 3 bases for J; bases not matched to a gene: 1. Comment on this clone: What it recognizes is unknown.

This sequence originates from a man younger than 35 in good health. Sequenced: naive CD4+ T cells from blood. The chain carries TRBV4-3 and TRBJ1-1; 9 nucleotides match TRBD1. CDR3 DNA: TGCGCCAGCAGCCAAACAGGGGGCTACACTGAAGCTTTCTTT. Its protein is CASSQTGGYTEAFF.